Listed here are 24 T cell receptor beta chains from one sample, sequenced in a study of CD8 T cells in ankylosing spondylitis. Which antigens these TCRs recognize remains unknown. TCRdb itself ran the 5' RACE reads through MiXCR, one entry per CDR3 protein. The profile covers fewer than 400,000 distinct CDR3 sequences, with 8% appearing a single time and roughly 15% taken by the ten largest. Study-level points and caveats: Several highly homologous variants made up a TCR beta motif that seemed to typify ankylosing spondylitis blood.

Sequenced sample: blood, either unsorted or a sorted T cell fraction (not recorded which). The receptors were sampled from a male donor with ankylosing spondylitis.

There are a few counts of this clonotype. This chain uses TRBV5-1 with TRBJ2-2, with D perhaps assigned TRBD1 or TRBD2 (5 bases each). The CDR3 spans 16 residues. The germline V gene has CDR1 SGHRS and CDR2 YFSETQ. The V gene lost 3 bases and the J gene lost 2 bases, with 14 bases spanning the gap. Written as DNA, the CDR3 is TGCGCCAGCAGCTCGCATTCCGGGGCTAACACCGGGGAGCTGTTTTTT. It is translated as CASSSHSGANTGELFF.

In this sample, this clonotype turned up a few times. The chain joins TRBV7-2 to TRBJ1-4; TRBD1 matches at 7 bases. V shed 5 bases, J shed 7 bases, and the junction held 13 bases outside the gene matches. The CDR3 sequence is 16 residues long. The germline gives CDR1 SGHTA, CDR2 FQGNSA. This chain's CDR3 is CASSIRQGDLREKLFF. CDR3 bases: TGTGCCAGCAGCATTAGACAGGGTGACTTGCGTGAAAAACTGTTTTTT.

This clonotype was seen just once. A much bigger clone sits one base away, suggesting this may be a read error. The chain couples TRBV6-1 to TRBJ1-1, with D unclear. CDR3 length: 15 amino acids. In germline, CDR1 is MNHNS, CDR2 SASEGT. The V and J ends lost 2 bases and 1 base respectively, with 11 bases between them. The CDR3 nucleotides are TGTGCCAGCAGTGAATTGGGGATAGGGAACACTGAAGCTTTCTTT. Its protein is CASSELGIGNTEAFF.

The chain has TRBV19 and TRBJ2-1; D could derive from TRBD1 or TRBD2 (5 bases each). With 3 bases removed from V and 2 bases from J, the gap between germline ends came to 14 bases. The CDR3 extends over 16 amino acids. Germline V gives CDR1 LNHDA, CDR2 SQIVND (reference sequence). The CDR3 nucleotides are TGTGCCAGTAGTATGAGGGGCGGAGCGGCCTACAATGAGCAGTTCTTC. Amino acid sequence: CASSMRGGAAYNEQFF.

This chain joins TRBV20-1 and TRBJ2-7, with 7 bases aligning to TRBD1. Losses at the gene ends were 4 bases for V and 2 bases for J; bases not matched to a gene: 2. The CDR3 has 12 residues. Germline V lookup: CDR1 DFQATT, CDR2 SNEGSKA (reference sequence). The CDR3 spells CSATGTAYEQYF. As DNA, the CDR3 is TGCAGTGCTACCGGGACAGCCTACGAGCAGTACTTC.

A few counts support this clonotype. The V gene is TRBV3-1, the J gene TRBJ1-5; 9 nucleotides agree with TRBD1. Per the germline V gene, CDR1 is LGHDT and CDR2 is YNNKEL (reference sequence). CDR3 length: 16 amino acids. Losses at the gene ends were 4 bases for V and 0 bases for J; bases not matched to a gene: 4. The CDR3 loop reads CASSLGTGSSNQPQHF. The CDR3 DNA reads as TGTGCCAGCAGCCTAGGGACAGGGAGTAGCAATCAGCCCCAGCATTTT.

V is TRBV2 and J is TRBJ2-1; perhaps TRBD2 as D (7 bases). CDR3 length: 15 amino acids. V was cut by 5 bases and J by 7 bases, with 18 bases left in between. Per the germline V gene, CDR1 is SNHLY and CDR2 is FYNNEI. The CDR3 is CASSPDGGASNEQFF. The CDR3 nucleotides read TGTGCCAGCAGTCCTGATGGGGGGGCGTCGAATGAGCAGTTCTTC.

The rearrangement joins TRBV20-1 to TRBJ2-5, with 10 bases aligning to TRBD2. The CDR3 spans 15 residues. Germline values: CDR1 DFQATT, CDR2 SNEGSKA (reference sequence). V was pared by 6 bases and J by 2 bases, with 9 bases of the junction left unmatched. CDR3 region: CSAGESLAGQETQYF. CDR3 nucleotide sequence: TGCAGTGCCGGGGAGTCACTAGCGGGACAAGAGACCCAGTACTTC.

The rearrangement links TRBV20-1 to TRBJ2-3; D unclear. Deletions cut 4 bases from V and 3 bases from J, with 11 bases between. There are 13 residues in the CDR3. CDR1 DFQATT and CDR2 SNEGSKA come from the germline V gene (reference sequence). The CDR3 region has the DNA TGCAGTGCTACCGAGCTGAAAACAGATACGCAGTATTTT. Translation: CSATELKTDTQYF.

Many counts were recorded for this clonotype. The chain joins TRBV18 to TRBJ2-1; the D is unclear. The germline V gene has CDR1 KGHSH and CDR2 LQKENI. The CDR3 has 12 residues. V lost 3 bases and J 9 bases, leaving 9 bases between the germline ends. This chain's CDR3 is CASSPKLGEQFF. The CDR3 DNA reads as TGTGCCAGCTCACCGAAGTTGGGTGAGCAGTTCTTC.

In its sample, this clonotype was seen many times. The chain joins TRBV20-1 to TRBJ2-2; 7 positions match TRBD1. From germline, CDR1 is DFQATT and CDR2 SNEGSKA (reference sequence). Trimming removed 6 bases from V and 3 bases from J; junction bases left unmatched: 10. The CDR3 covers 15 residues. The DNA of the CDR3 is TGCAGTGCCACAGACCGGGACAGTTACACCGGGGAGCTGTTTTTT. This sequence encodes CSATDRDSYTGELFF.

This clonotype was counted a few times. The rearrangement joins TRBV15 to TRBJ1-6; TRBD1 aligns across 7 bases. Germline loops: CDR1 LNHNV, CDR2 YYDKDF (reference sequence). Losses at the gene ends were 4 bases for V and 9 bases for J; bases not matched to a gene: 9. The CDR3 runs to 15 residues. The CDR3 loop is CATSNRQGVISPLHF. In DNA, the CDR3 is TGTGCCACCAGCAATAGGCAGGGGGTAATTTCACCCCTCCACTTT.

This chain links TRBV20-1 with TRBJ1-1, with 7 bases aligning to TRBD1. The CDR3 is made up of 14 amino acids. J gave up 0 bases and V 2 bases, and 3 bases lay outside the gene matches. Germline V lookup: CDR1 DFQATT, CDR2 SNEGSKA (reference sequence). CDR3 in DNA: TGCAGTGCTAGATCGGGACAGATGAACACTGAAGCTTTCTTT. Translation gives CSARSGQMNTEAFF.

A few counts support this clonotype. The rearrangement links TRBV28 to TRBJ2-7; possibly TRBD1 for D (6 bases). V dropped 2 bases and J dropped 7 bases, with 15 bases sitting between them. This CDR3 region has 14 residues. Germline V gene data show CDR1 as MDHEN and CDR2 as SYDVKM. The CDR3 is CASSLVQGPREQYF. CDR3 coding DNA: TGTGCCAGCAGTTTAGTACAGGGACCAAGGGAGCAGTACTTC.

Ten or more counts support this clonotype. V gene TRBV29-1 combines with J gene TRBJ1-1; possibly TRBD1 for D (5 bases). Germline lookup yields CDR1 SQVTM and CDR2 ANQGSEA. This CDR3 has 13 amino acids. The germline V and J ends were trimmed by 5 bases and 5 bases, with 15 bases remaining between them. The CDR3 spells CSVSRPGGTEAFF. The CDR3 DNA reads TGCAGCGTTTCCCGCCCGGGGGGGACTGAAGCTTTCTTT.

The chain couples TRBV29-1 to TRBJ2-1; 11 bases line up with TRBD2. J lost 7 bases, V lost 6 bases, and 8 bases had no gene match. Germline lookup yields CDR1 SQVTM and CDR2 ANQGSEA. This CDR3 comprises 14 residues. The chain's CDR3 is CSVDSGRASNEQFF. As DNA, the CDR3 is TGCAGCGTCGATAGCGGGAGGGCCAGTAATGAGCAGTTCTTC.

The CDR3: CASSLGDGGYF. CDR3 DNA sequence: TGTGCCAGCAGCTTAGGGGACGGGGGGTATTTT. The chain recombines TRBV7-2 with TRBJ2-3; D may be TRBD2 (6 bases). This CDR3 contains 11 residues. The V end lost 1 base, the J end lost 14 bases, and 10 bases lay between the germline ends. Germline lookup yields CDR1 SGHTA and CDR2 FQGNSA. Filled out from reference TRBV7-2 and TRBJ2-3, the complete variable domain reads GAGVSQSPSNKVTEKGKDVELRCDPISGHTALYWYRQSLGQGLEFLIYFQGNSAPDKSGLPSDRFSAERTGGSVSTLTIQRTQQEDSAVYLCASSLGDGGYFGPGTRLTVL.

This clonotype has more than one count but fewer than ten. V is TRBV12-3 or TRBV12-4 and J is TRBJ2-3, with D possibly matching TRBD1 (5 bases). This CDR3 spans 15 amino acids. V lost 5 bases to trimming and J lost 3 bases, with 15 bases between them. CDR3 sequence reads: CASSKRRGGTDTQYF. In nucleotides, the CDR3 is TGTGCCAGCAGTAAACGAAGGGGCGGTACAGATACGCAGTATTTT.

This clonotype was seen more than once but under ten times. The chain recombines TRBV7-2 with TRBJ1-2, with a weak D call TRBD1 (5 bases). The germline V gene has CDR1 SGHTA and CDR2 FQGNSA. Trimming stripped 2 bases from V and 8 bases from J, with 18 bases between. CDR3 length equals 15 residues. The CDR3: CASSLSSTAPWGYTF. For the CDR3, the DNA is TGTGCCAGCAGCTTATCTTCGACAGCCCCATGGGGCTACACCTTC.

The V call is TRBV20-1, the J call TRBJ2-7, with 7 bases fitting TRBD1. The V gene end was trimmed by 6 bases and the J gene end by 4 bases; junction bases not matched to a gene: 9. Per the germline V gene, CDR1 is DFQATT and CDR2 is SNEGSKA (reference sequence). This CDR3 comprises 13 residues. The CDR3 DNA reads TGCAGTGCCCTCAGGGGGAACGCTTACGAGCAGTACTTC. This sequence encodes CSALRGNAYEQYF.

This chain uses TRBV27 with TRBJ2-3, with D perhaps matching TRBD2 (6 bases). The V gene's germline CDR1 is MNHEY and CDR2 SMNVEV (reference sequence). The CDR3 covers 13 residues. The ends were cut back, 7 bases at V and 11 bases at J, with 19 bases in the middle. The CDR3 DNA is TGTGCCAGCACCGGGGACTCCTCCTTAATGCAGTATTTT. Encoded protein: CASTGDSSLMQYF.

This clonotype came up many times. This chain joins TRBV29-1 and TRBJ1-1; the D gene is possibly TRBD1 (6 bases). Trimming pared 4 bases from V and 1 base from J, leaving 10 bases between. The CDR3 runs 13 residues. Germline-derived CDR1 and CDR2 are SQVTM and ANQGSEA. The CDR3 reads CSVVNRENTEAFF. CDR3 coding DNA: TGCAGCGTTGTAAACAGGGAGAACACTGAAGCTTTCTTT.

This clonotype appeared a few times. The rearrangement uses TRBV12-3 or TRBV12-4 and TRBJ1-2; 7 bases agree with TRBD1. This CDR3 region has 13 residues. V was clipped by 6 bases and J by 3 bases; unmatched bases: 4. The CDR3 sequence: CASSRDRDYGYTF. The DNA of the CDR3 is TGTGCCAGCAGCCGCGACAGGGACTATGGCTACACCTTC.

The rearrangement links TRBV4-1 to TRBJ2-7; 8 bases map to TRBD1. V shed 1 base and J 5 bases; nucleotides not matched to a gene: 4. CDR1 MGHRA and CDR2 YSYEKL come from the germline V gene. This CDR3 comprises 14 residues. The CDR3 sequence: CASSQGAGGHEQYF. CDR3 sequence (DNA): TGCGCCAGCAGCCAAGGGGCAGGGGGCCACGAGCAGTACTTC.